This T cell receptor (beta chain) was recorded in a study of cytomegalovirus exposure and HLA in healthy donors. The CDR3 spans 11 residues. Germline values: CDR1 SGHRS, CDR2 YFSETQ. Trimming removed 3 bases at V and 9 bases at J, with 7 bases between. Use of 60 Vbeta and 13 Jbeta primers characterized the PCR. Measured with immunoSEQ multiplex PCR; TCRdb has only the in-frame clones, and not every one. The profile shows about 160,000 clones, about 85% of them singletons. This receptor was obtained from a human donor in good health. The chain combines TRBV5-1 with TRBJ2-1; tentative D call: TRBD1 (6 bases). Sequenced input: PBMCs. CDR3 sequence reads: CASSSDSEQFF. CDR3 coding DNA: TGCGCCAGCAGCTCGGACAGTGAGCAGTTCTTC.